These 4 T cell receptor beta chains share one sample of origin, sequenced in a study of T-cell memory formation after mild COVID-19. TCRdb reprocessed the 5' RACE reads with MiXCR, giving one entry per CDR3 protein. The sample has a few hundred thousand distinct CDR3 sequences; 20% to 25% are singletons. The material sequenced was PBMCs or a T cell subset sorted from them (not recorded which). The source is an adult woman who had mild COVID-19 (a few samples of this study predate the infection). Cell type and time point are not known.

This clonotype was counted only a few times. The chain uses TRBV12-5 and TRBJ2-7; TRBD2 matches 9 bases. J gave up 2 bases and V 0 bases, and 2 bases lay outside the gene matches. The germline CDR1 and CDR2 sequences are LGHNT and FRNRAP. The CDR3 covers 15 residues. The CDR3 region is CASGLVRGGAYEQYF. CDR3 in DNA: TGTGCTAGTGGTTTGGTACGCGGGGGGGCCTACGAGCAGTACTTC.

This clonotype was recorded at least ten times. The gene calls are TRBV5-5 and TRBJ2-3; no clear D gene. V was pared by 6 bases and J by 6 bases, with 8 bases between. The CDR3 totals 11 residues. Germline assignment: CDR1 SGHKS and CDR2 YYEKEE (reference sequence). In nucleotides, the CDR3 is TGTGCCAGCACCATCACTGATACGCAGTATTTT. Translating gives CASTITDTQYF.

This clonotype was counted between two and nine times. Mismatch with germline at one junction end may stem from a read error. The chain uses TRBV7-8 and TRBJ2-2; no definite D call. Germline assignment: CDR1 SGHVS and CDR2 FQNEAQ. This CDR3 is built from 14 residues. In DNA form, the CDR3 reads TGTGCCAGCAGCTTGGTCGAAAACATCGGGGAGCTGTTTTTT. The encoded protein is CASSLVENIGELFF.

This chain links TRBV20-1 with TRBJ1-3; D is unresolved. Per germline, CDR1 DFQATT and CDR2 SNEGSKA (reference sequence). With 3 bases removed from V and 8 bases from J, the gap between germline ends came to 11 bases. The CDR3 consists of 12 residues. CDR3 nucleotides: TGCAGTGCTAGTCGTGGTGGGGACACCATATATTTT. It is translated as CSASRGGDTIYF.